This record looks at one T cell receptor (beta chain) sequence and its context. What it recognizes is unknown. Germline loops: CDR1 SGHKS, CDR2 YYEKEE (reference sequence). The CDR3 has 13 residues. V lost 5 bases and J 7 bases, leaving 14 bases between the germline ends. With a J-beta primer mix and a sample-barcoded 5' primer, a second PCR ran roughly 7 to 11 cycles. TCRdb used MiXCR to reprocess the 5' RACE reads, holding one entry per CDR3 protein. The sample lists hundreds of thousands of distinct CDR3 sequences; around 41% were seen once. Healthy Caucasians from Russia aged roughly 6 to 95 served as donors. Total RNA was extracted at no less than 6 micrograms per sample. The sample belongs to a study of blood T cells in healthy people across ages. General study findings and limits: Whereas aged donors had fewer naive CD4+ cells, long-lived donors had more of them and higher diversity. In older individuals, TCR beta diversity per million T cells was lower, falling roughly linearly with age.

V gene TRBV5-5 combines with J gene TRBJ2-3; no reliable D call. The TCR comes from an elderly man in good health. The sample was blood. The CDR3 protein is CASSSRDENTQYF. The CDR3 bases are TGTGCCAGCAGTTCCCGCGACGAAAATACGCAGTATTTT.